This T cell receptor (beta chain) was profiled in a study of T cells expressing NK-cell markers. This CDR3 comprises 16 residues. Germline assignment: CDR1 SGHRS and CDR2 YFSETQ. TCRdb re-called the 5' RACE reads and shows each CDR3 protein once, DNA omitted. This listing includes about 450,000 distinct CDR3 sequences. The chain is built from TRBV5-1 and TRBJ1-2; the TCRdb D gene call, TRBD1, has no DNA to confirm it. Source material: blood T cells: a sorted CD56 or NKG2C T cell subset, CD4+ or CD8+ T cells, or bulk PBMC T cells (not recorded which). The sequence came from a woman between 18 and 70 years old in good health. The CDR3 is CASSEPSPQGNYGYTF.